This T cell receptor beta chain was observed in a study of CD8+ T cells in alopecia areata. Indicated treatment: oral pan-JAK inhibitor, 5-10 mg twice daily. The V and J ends lost 0 bases and 0 bases respectively, with 7 bases between them. Germline lookup yields CDR1 GTSNPN and CDR2 SVGIG (reference sequence). This CDR3 has 14 residues. cDNA prepared by RNA extraction and subsequent reverse transcription served as the template for sequencing. Assay used: immunoSEQ multiplex PCR; TCRdb lists only in-frame clones, some missing. The sample lists about 200,000 clones; under 40% were seen once. The source material was CD4+ T cells sorted from blood, sampled at approximately week 30, from a patient treated with tofacitinib. This receptor was identified in a human donor with alopecia areata. The rearrangement links TRBV30 to TRBJ2-3; D is unclear. The CDR3 coding sequence is TGTGCCTGGAGTGTTCGGCTGAGCACAGATACGCAGTATTTT. Protein: CAWSVRLSTDTQYF.